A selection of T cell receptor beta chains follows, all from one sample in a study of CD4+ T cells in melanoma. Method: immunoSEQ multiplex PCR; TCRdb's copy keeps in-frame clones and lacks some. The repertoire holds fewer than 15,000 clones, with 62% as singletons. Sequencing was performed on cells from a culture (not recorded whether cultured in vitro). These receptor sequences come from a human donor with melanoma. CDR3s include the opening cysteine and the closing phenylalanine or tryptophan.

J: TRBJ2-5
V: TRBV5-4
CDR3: CASSPTRDVDQETQYF

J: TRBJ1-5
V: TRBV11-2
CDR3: CASSLDRGNQPQHF

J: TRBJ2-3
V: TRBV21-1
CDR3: CASSTNRVADTQYF

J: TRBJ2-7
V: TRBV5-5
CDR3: CASSLTDSYEQYF

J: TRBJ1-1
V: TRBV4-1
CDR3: CASSQHTGNTEAFF

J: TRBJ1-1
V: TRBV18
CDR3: CASSRRTEIMNTEAFF

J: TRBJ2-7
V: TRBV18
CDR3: CASSPGRDEQYF

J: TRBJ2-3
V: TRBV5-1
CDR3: CASSLPGLAGTDTQYF

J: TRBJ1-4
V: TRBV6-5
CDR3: CASSPTGDNEKLFF

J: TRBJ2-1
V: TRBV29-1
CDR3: CSGIVTEQFF

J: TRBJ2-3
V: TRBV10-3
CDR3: CVIGLGTDTQYF

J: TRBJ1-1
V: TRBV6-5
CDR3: CASSSLSRTGGRAFF

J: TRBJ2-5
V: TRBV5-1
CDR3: CASSGGTGGFETQYF

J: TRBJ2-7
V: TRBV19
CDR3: CASSRTGFSYEQYF

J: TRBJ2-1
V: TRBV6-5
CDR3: CASSIQRSSYNEQFF

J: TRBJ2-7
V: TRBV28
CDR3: CASRRSSGGAYEQYF

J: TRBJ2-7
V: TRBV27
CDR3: CATRAGVSYEQYF